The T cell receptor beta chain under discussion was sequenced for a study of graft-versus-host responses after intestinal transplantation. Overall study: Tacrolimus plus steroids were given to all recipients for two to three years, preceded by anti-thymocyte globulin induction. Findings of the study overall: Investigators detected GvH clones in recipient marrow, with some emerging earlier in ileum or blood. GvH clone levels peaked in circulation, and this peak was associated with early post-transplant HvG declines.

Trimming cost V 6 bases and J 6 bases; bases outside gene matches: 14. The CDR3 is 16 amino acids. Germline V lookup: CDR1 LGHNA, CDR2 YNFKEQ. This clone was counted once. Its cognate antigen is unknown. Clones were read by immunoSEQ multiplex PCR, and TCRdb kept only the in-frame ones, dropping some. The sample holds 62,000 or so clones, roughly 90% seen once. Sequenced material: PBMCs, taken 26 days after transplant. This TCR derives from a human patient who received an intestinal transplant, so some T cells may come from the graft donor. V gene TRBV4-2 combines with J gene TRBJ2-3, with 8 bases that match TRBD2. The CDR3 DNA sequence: TGTGCCAGCAGAAACGCCGGGGGGGCCGGGTCGGATACGCAGTATTTT. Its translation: CASRNAGGAGSDTQYF.